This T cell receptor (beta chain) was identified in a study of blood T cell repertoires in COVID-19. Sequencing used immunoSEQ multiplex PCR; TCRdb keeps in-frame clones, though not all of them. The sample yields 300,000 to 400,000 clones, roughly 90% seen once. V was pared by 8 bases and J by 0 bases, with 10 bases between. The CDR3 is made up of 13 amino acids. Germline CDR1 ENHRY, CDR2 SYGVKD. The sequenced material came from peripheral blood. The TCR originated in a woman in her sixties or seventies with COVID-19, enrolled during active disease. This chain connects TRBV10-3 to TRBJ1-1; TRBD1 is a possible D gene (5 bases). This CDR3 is CAISAGMNTEAFF. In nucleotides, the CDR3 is TGTGCCATCTCGGCAGGGATGAACACTGAAGCTTTCTTT.